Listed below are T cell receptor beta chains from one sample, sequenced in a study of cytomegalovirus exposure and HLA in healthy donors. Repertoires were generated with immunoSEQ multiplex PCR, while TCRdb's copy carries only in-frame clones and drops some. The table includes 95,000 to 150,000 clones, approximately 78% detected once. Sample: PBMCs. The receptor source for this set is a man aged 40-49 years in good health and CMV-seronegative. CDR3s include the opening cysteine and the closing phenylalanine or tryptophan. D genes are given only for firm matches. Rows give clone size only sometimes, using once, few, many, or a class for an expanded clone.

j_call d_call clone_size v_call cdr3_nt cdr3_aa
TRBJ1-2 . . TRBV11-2 TGTGCCAGCAGCCTCAGGGTTGACTCTGGCTACACCTTC CASSLRVDSGYTF
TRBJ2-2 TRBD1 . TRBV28 TGTGCCAGCAGGACAGGGGGCGCTTCGAGCACCGGGGAGCTGTTTTTT CASRTGGASSTGELFF
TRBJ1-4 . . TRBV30 TGTGCCTGGAGTAAAAGGGGCGGCGAAAAACTGTTTTTT CAWSKRGGEKLFF
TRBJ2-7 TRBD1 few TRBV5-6 TGTGCCAGCAGCTGGTCATTGGCCCCGGACAGGGACGGTAACGAGCAGTACTTC CASSWSLAPDRDGNEQYF
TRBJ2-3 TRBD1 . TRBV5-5 TGTGCCAGCAGCTGGGGACAGGGGGACACAGATACGCAGTATTTT CASSWGQGDTDTQYF
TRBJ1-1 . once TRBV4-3 TGCGCCAGCAGCCTAAGAGTGACAGGTCTTGGAACTGAAGCTTTCTTT CASSLRVTGLGTEAFF
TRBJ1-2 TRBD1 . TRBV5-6 TGTGCCAGCAGGCGACGTGGACAGGCAAAAACTAACTATGGCTACACCTTC CASRRRGQAKTNYGYTF
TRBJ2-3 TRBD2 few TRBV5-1 TGCGCCAGCACCAGGGGGCTAGCGGGGGCCAGCACAGATACGCAGTATTTT CASTRGLAGASTDTQYF
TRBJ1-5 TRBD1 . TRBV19 TGTGCCAGTAGTTTGGGACAGGGCTATCAGCCCCAGCATTTT CASSLGQGYQPQHF
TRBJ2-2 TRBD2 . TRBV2 TGTGCCAGCAGTGGGGGGAGGGCTCCGAACACCGGGGAGCTGTTTTTT CASSGGRAPNTGELFF
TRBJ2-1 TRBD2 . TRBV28 TGTGCCAGCAGTCCACTAGCGGGGGGGACCTACAATGAGCAGTTCTTC CASSPLAGGTYNEQFF
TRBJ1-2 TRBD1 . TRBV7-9 TGTGCCAGCAGCGTCGGACAGGGGGCTTGGGGCTACACCTTC CASSVGQGAWGYTF
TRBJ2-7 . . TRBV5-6 TGTGCCAGCAGTTTGACAGGCTTCAGAAACGAGCAGTACTTC CASSLTGFRNEQYF
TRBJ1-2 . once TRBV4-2 TGTGCCAGCAGCCAAGATTTTGGAGGCGGGGCCTATGGCTACACCTTC CASSQDFGGGAYGYTF
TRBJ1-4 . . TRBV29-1 TGCAGCGTTCCTAGGGGGGAAAAACTGTTTTTT CSVPRGEKLFF
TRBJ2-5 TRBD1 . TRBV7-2 TGTGCCAGCAGCCAGGACAGGGGCAGGGAGACCCAGTACTTC CASSQDRGRETQYF
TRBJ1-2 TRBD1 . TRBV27 TGTGCCAGCAGTGACAGGGCGCATGGCTACACCTTC CASSDRAHGYTF
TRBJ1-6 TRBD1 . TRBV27 TGTGCCAGCCGAGGACAGGGTACGCCACCCCTCCACTTT CASRGQGTPPLHF
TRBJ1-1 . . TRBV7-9 TGTTCCAGCAGCTTTAGGGGCACTGAAGCTTTCTTT CSSSFRGTEAFF
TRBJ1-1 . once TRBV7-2 TGTGCCAGCAGTCACAGGTGGGCTGAAGCTTTCTTT CASSHRWAEAFF
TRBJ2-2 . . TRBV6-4 TGTGCCAGCAGTGACAGGGGGTCTACCGGGGAGCTGTTTTTT CASSDRGSTGELFF
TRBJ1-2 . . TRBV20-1 TGCAGTGCCAACGACAGATATGGCTACACCTTC CSANDRYGYTF